This TCR beta chain comes out of a study of regulatory T cells in long-lasting Graves disease. Construction of TCR beta libraries relied on iRepertoire HTBI primers and on Arm-PCR targeting CDR3 regions. One entry per CDR3 protein, called by TCRdb with MiXCR from the multiplex PCR reads. The sample gives about 440,000 distinct CDR3 sequences, more than 12% of which show up once; roughly a sixth is in the top ten. Time point: newly diagnosed GD, antithyroid drugs for less than 3 months. After RNA was extracted from PBMCs, the TCR library was made from it. Germline assignment: CDR1 SNHLY and CDR2 FYNNEI. Unmatched junction bases numbered 8, after V lost 4 bases and J lost 3 bases. This CDR3 region has 15 residues. General study results and limits: The study found lower TCR diversity in persistent Graves' patients than in newly diagnosed ones.

This clonotype was found many times. Its matching antigen is unknown. The data also belong to a second study, concerning T cells in Graves' hyperthyroidism and ophthalmopathy. This second study notes: The HTBI set primed first-round TCR CDR3 RT-PCR.

The clonotype originates from a woman aged 25 to 39 with Graves disease. V is TRBV2 and J is TRBJ2-5; 7 nucleotides align to TRBD1. Material: peripheral blood mononuclear cells (PBMCs), obtained at new diagnosis, from a patient treated with antithyroid drugs. The CDR3 region has the DNA TGTGCCAGCAGTGGTGGACAGGTCATCGAAGAGACCCAGTACTTC. This encodes CASSGGQVIEETQYF.